Listed below are T cell receptor beta chains from one sample, sequenced in a study of blood T cell repertoires in COVID-19. TCRdb keeps only in-frame clones here, not all; method: immunoSEQ multiplex PCR. The sample includes over 45,000 clones, approximately 87% of them seen just once. The specimen sequenced was peripheral blood. The receptor set was obtained from a human donor in a cohort sampled during active COVID-19. Both conserved end residues are part of each CDR3. D genes are given only for firm matches. Some rows have no size entry. The others give once, few or many, or a class for an expanded clone.

j_call: TRBJ2-3
clone_size: NA
d_call: TRBD1
v_call: TRBV6-2/TRBV6-3
cdr3_aa: CASSYQLLRQGSTQYF
cdr3_nt: TGTGCCAGCAGTTACCAACTGCTCCGACAGGGCTCAACGCAGTATTTT

j_call: TRBJ1-2
clone_size: NA
d_call: TRBD1
v_call: TRBV5-1
cdr3_aa: CASSLGDRVGGYGYTF
cdr3_nt: TGCGCCAGCAGCTTGGGGGACAGGGTAGGTGGCTATGGCTACACCTTC

j_call: TRBJ1-1
clone_size: NA
d_call: NA
v_call: TRBV5-1
cdr3_aa: CASRRRENTEAFF
cdr3_nt: TGCGCCAGCAGGCGACGGGAGAACACTGAAGCTTTCTTT

j_call: TRBJ2-6
clone_size: NA
d_call: TRBD1
v_call: TRBV5-4
cdr3_aa: CASRGDRGVSGANVLTF
cdr3_nt: TGTGCCAGCAGGGGGGACAGGGGAGTTTCTGGGGCCAACGTCCTGACTTTC

j_call: TRBJ1-2
clone_size: few
d_call: TRBD1
v_call: TRBV15
cdr3_aa: CATRSRQGRYGYTF
cdr3_nt: TGTGCCACCAGGTCTCGACAGGGACGGTATGGCTACACCTTC

j_call: TRBJ1-3
clone_size: NA
d_call: TRBD1
v_call: TRBV9
cdr3_aa: CASSTGATNTIYF
cdr3_nt: TGTGCCAGCAGCACAGGGGCAACCAACACCATATATTTT

j_call: TRBJ2-3
clone_size: NA
d_call: TRBD1
v_call: TRBV5-8
cdr3_aa: CASSGGQGHPTDTQYF
cdr3_nt: TGTGCCAGCAGCGGAGGACAGGGGCATCCCACAGATACGCAGTATTTT

j_call: TRBJ2-3
clone_size: NA
d_call: TRBD2
v_call: TRBV2
cdr3_aa: CASSSGLSGADTQYF
cdr3_nt: TGTGCCAGCAGTTCGGGACTTAGCGGGGCAGATACGCAGTATTTT

j_call: TRBJ2-2
clone_size: NA
d_call: NA
v_call: TRBV11-3
cdr3_aa: CASSPGEWGRTNTGELFF
cdr3_nt: TGTGCCAGCAGCCCAGGAGAATGGGGCAGAACGAACACCGGGGAGCTGTTTTTT

j_call: TRBJ1-1
clone_size: NA
d_call: TRBD1
v_call: TRBV5-1
cdr3_aa: CASSQGQGARVWTEAFF
cdr3_nt: TGCGCCAGCAGCCAAGGACAGGGGGCGCGGGTGTGGACTGAAGCTTTCTTT

j_call: TRBJ2-7
clone_size: NA
d_call: NA
v_call: TRBV7-2
cdr3_aa: CASSFRGYEQYF
cdr3_nt: TGTGCCAGCAGCTTCCGAGGTTACGAGCAGTACTTC

j_call: TRBJ1-2
clone_size: NA
d_call: TRBD1
v_call: TRBV5-4
cdr3_aa: CASSVSRQGYGYTF
cdr3_nt: TGTGCCAGCAGCGTATCCCGACAGGGGTATGGCTACACCTTC

j_call: TRBJ1-4
clone_size: once
d_call: NA
v_call: TRBV19
cdr3_aa: CASSIDPNSSEKLFF
cdr3_nt: TGTGCCAGTAGTATAGACCCAAATTCCAGTGAAAAACTGTTTTTT

j_call: TRBJ1-3
clone_size: NA
d_call: NA
v_call: TRBV5-1
cdr3_aa: CASSKAYSGNTIYF
cdr3_nt: TGCGCCAGCAGCAAAGCCTATTCTGGAAACACCATATATTTT

j_call: TRBJ1-2
clone_size: NA
d_call: TRBD1
v_call: TRBV24-1
cdr3_aa: CATSDYEGGTGYTF
cdr3_nt: TGTGCCACCAGTGATTACGAAGGGGGCACGGGCTACACCTTC

j_call: TRBJ2-2
clone_size: NA
d_call: TRBD1
v_call: TRBV7-3
cdr3_aa: CASSAYRDSYTGELFF
cdr3_nt: TGTGCCAGCAGCGCCTACCGGGACAGCTACACCGGGGAGCTGTTTTTT

j_call: TRBJ2-1
clone_size: NA
d_call: TRBD2
v_call: TRBV7-3
cdr3_aa: CASSPSGGALNEQFF
cdr3_nt: TGTGCCAGCAGCCCAAGCGGGGGGGCCCTGAATGAGCAGTTCTTC

j_call: TRBJ1-1
clone_size: NA
d_call: TRBD1
v_call: TRBV5-1
cdr3_aa: CASSLNTGQGYNTEAFF
cdr3_nt: TGCGCCAGCAGCTTGAATACTGGACAGGGGTATAACACTGAAGCTTTCTTT